The present entry profiles one T cell receptor beta chain with its context. The sample is drawn from a study of control samples from healthy donors and cancer patients. Profiled with immunoSEQ multiplex PCR; TCRdb holds only in-frame clones, not every one. The sample comprises some 130,000 clones, roughly 92% of which are singletons, and less than 7% rests with the top ten. V was pared by 4 bases and J by 7 bases, with 23 bases between. Germline loops: CDR1 LGHDT, CDR2 YNNKEL (reference sequence). There are 17 residues in the CDR3. J is TRBJ2-1 and V is TRBV3-1 (or the pseudogene TRBV3-2), with TRBD2 as a possible D gene (7 bases). This clonotype was sampled from a young man in good health. The sample consisted of blood. The chain's CDR3 is CASSPKEGGAMRNEQFF. For the CDR3, the DNA is TGTGCCAGCAGCCCCAAGGAGGGGGGGGCAATGCGTAATGAGCAGTTCTTC.